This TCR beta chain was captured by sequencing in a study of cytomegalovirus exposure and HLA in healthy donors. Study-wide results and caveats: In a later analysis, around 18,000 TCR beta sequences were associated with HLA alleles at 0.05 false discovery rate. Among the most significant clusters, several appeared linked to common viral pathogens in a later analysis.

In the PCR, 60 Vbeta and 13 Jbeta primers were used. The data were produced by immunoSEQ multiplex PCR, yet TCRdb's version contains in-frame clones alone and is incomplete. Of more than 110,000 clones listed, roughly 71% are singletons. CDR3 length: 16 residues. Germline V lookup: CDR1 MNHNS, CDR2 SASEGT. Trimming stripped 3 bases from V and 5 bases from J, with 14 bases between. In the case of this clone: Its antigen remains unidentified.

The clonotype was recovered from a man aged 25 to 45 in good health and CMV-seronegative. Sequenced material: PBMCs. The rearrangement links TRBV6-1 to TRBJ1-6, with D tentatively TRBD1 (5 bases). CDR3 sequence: CASSDGGGWDNSPLHF. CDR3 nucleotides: TGTGCCAGCAGTGATGGGGGAGGCTGGGATAATTCACCCCTCCACTTT.